Described below is a single T cell receptor beta chain sequence and its context. The sample belongs to a study of blood T cell repertoires in COVID-19. Assay: immunoSEQ multiplex PCR; the TCRdb copy retains only in-frame clones and omits some. The sample carries approximately 260,000 clones, around nine tenths recorded once. Germline CDR1 is SGHNT and CDR2 is YENEEA. This CDR3 region has 16 residues. After removal of 5 bases from V and 3 bases from J, the junction contained 6 bases not matched to a gene. V gene TRBV11-3 combines with J gene TRBJ2-3, with 12 bases aligning to TRBD2. The TCR was taken from a woman between 18 and 29 years old who had recovered from COVID-19. What was sequenced was PBMCs or T cells enriched from blood (not recorded which). CDR3 amino acids: CASSPETSGGTDTQYF. As DNA, the CDR3 is TGTGCCAGCAGCCCCGAGACTAGCGGGGGTACAGATACGCAGTATTTT.